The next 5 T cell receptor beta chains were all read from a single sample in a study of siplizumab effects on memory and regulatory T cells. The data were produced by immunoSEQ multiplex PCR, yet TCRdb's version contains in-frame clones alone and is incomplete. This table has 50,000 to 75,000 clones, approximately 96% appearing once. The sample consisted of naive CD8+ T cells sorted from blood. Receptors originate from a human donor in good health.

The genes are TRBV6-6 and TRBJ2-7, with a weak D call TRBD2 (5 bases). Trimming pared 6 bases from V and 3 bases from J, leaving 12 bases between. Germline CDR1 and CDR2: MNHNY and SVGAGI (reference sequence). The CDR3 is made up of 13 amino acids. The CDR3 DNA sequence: TGTGCCAGCAGCCCCTCTCGGGGCTACGAGCAGTACTTC. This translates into CASSPSRGYEQYF.

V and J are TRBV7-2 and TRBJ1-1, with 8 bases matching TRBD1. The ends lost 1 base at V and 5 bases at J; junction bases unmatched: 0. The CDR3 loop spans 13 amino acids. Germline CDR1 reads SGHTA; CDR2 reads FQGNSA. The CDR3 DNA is TGTGCCAGCAGCTTAGGGGACAGGACTGAAGCTTTCTTT. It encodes CASSLGDRTEAFF.

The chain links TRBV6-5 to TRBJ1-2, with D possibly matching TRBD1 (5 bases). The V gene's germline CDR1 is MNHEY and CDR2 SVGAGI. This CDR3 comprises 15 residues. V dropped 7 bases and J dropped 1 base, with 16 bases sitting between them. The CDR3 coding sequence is TGTGCCAGCAAACCGGACGGGGCTTTTAACTATGGCTACACCTTC. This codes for CASKPDGAFNYGYTF.

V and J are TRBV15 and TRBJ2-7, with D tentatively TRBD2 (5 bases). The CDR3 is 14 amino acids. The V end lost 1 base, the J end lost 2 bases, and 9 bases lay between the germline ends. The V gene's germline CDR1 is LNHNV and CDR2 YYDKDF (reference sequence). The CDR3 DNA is TGTGCCACCAGCAGAGGACGGGATACCTACGAGCAGTACTTC. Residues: CATSRGRDTYEQYF.

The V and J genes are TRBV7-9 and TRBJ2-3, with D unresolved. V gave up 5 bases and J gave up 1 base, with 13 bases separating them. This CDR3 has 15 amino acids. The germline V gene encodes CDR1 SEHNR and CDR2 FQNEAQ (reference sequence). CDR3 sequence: CASSPPDYRTDTQYF. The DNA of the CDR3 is TGTGCCAGCAGCCCTCCGGATTATCGCACAGATACGCAGTATTTT. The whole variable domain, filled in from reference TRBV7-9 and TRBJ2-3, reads DTGVSQNPRHKITKRGQNVTFRCDPISEHNRLYWYRQTLGQGPEFLTYFQNEAQLEKSRLLSDRFSAERPKGSFSTLEIQRTEQGDSAMYLCASSPPDYRTDTQYFGPGTRLTVL.